The following is a T cell receptor (beta chain) sequence with its context. Its target is not known. The data derive from a study of blood T cells in healthy people across ages. Each donor supplied around 9.6 milliliters of peripheral blood. Study outcomes and limitations: The fall in TCR beta diversity per million T cells was roughly linear with age. Naive CD4+ cells and diversity were both higher in long-lived donors than in aged donors.

The CDR3 covers 15 residues. Germline V lookup: CDR1 SGHTA, CDR2 FQGTGA. The ends were cut back, 3 bases at V and 2 bases at J, with 10 bases in the middle. With a J-beta primer mix and a sample-barcoded 5' primer, a second PCR ran about 6 to 11 cycles. Tagging of each cDNA molecule was performed by a template-switch adaptor with 12 random nucleotides. TCRdb analysed the 5' RACE reads with MiXCR anew, one entry per CDR3 protein. The sample comprises about 900,000 distinct CDR3 sequences, 40% to 60% of which are singletons, and 13% rests with the top ten. The chain couples TRBV7-3 to TRBJ2-2; D gene uncertain. Material: blood. This receptor was identified in a man aged 25 to 40 in good health. The CDR3 loop is CASSLRSGNTGELFF. As DNA, the CDR3 is TGTGCCAGCAGCTTGCGATCCGGTAACACCGGGGAGCTGTTTTTT.